This is a list of T cell receptor beta chains from one sample in a study of blood T cell repertoires in COVID-19. Clones were read by immunoSEQ multiplex PCR, and TCRdb kept only the in-frame ones, dropping some. The sample includes 30,000 to 40,000 clones, around 87% of them seen just once. The specimen was peripheral blood. The receptors originated from a man aged 55-75 years with active COVID-19. CDR3s leave out the opening cysteine and the closing phenylalanine or tryptophan.

v_call: TRBV2
j_call: TRBJ1-6
cdr3_aa: ASSERGNSPLH

v_call: TRBV6-1
j_call: TRBJ2-5
cdr3_aa: ASSERWTVGETQY

v_call: TRBV3-1/TRBV3-2
j_call: TRBJ1-4
cdr3_aa: ASSSSGVLNEKLF

v_call: TRBV11-2
j_call: TRBJ2-3
cdr3_aa: ASSLTRSTDTQY

v_call: TRBV30
j_call: TRBJ1-4
cdr3_aa: AWSGRVTGGFSNEKLF

v_call: TRBV7-2
j_call: TRBJ2-1
cdr3_aa: ASSLSVHPYNEQF

v_call: TRBV4-2
j_call: TRBJ2-1
cdr3_aa: ASSGPAGGGVNNEQF

v_call: TRBV5-6
j_call: TRBJ1-2
cdr3_aa: ASSPRGGPSGYT

v_call: TRBV29-1
j_call: TRBJ1-1
cdr3_aa: SVDQNRANTEAF

v_call: TRBV6-2/TRBV6-3
j_call: TRBJ1-1
cdr3_aa: ASSHTTVTEAF

v_call: TRBV18
j_call: TRBJ1-1
cdr3_aa: ASSPARANTEAF

v_call: TRBV7-6
j_call: TRBJ2-5
cdr3_aa: ASSPLGAGGQETQY

v_call: TRBV5-8
j_call: TRBJ2-7
cdr3_aa: ASSWGTPIGQY

v_call: TRBV12-3/TRBV12-4
j_call: TRBJ1-1
cdr3_aa: ATGGTEAF

v_call: TRBV7-9
j_call: TRBJ2-5
cdr3_aa: ASSLGLDLETQY

v_call: TRBV9
j_call: TRBJ2-3
cdr3_aa: ASSLWTSTDTQY

v_call: TRBV4-3
j_call: TRBJ2-7
cdr3_aa: ASSRGGSVGEQY

v_call: TRBV5-4
j_call: TRBJ2-5
cdr3_aa: ASSLGTSGEETQY

v_call: TRBV7-2
j_call: TRBJ2-1
cdr3_aa: ASSLVGLAENEQF

v_call: TRBV19
j_call: TRBJ2-1
cdr3_aa: ASSRMQGNEQF

v_call: TRBV5-6
j_call: TRBJ2-2
cdr3_aa: ASSYSTGELF

v_call: TRBV9
j_call: TRBJ1-1
cdr3_aa: ASSARDSYEGTEAF

v_call: TRBV6-5
j_call: TRBJ1-2
cdr3_aa: ASTDRTGYT

v_call: TRBV9
j_call: TRBJ2-1
cdr3_aa: ASSVVGQGAQGEQF

v_call: TRBV5-6
j_call: TRBJ2-1
cdr3_aa: ASSLGGDNEQF

v_call: TRBV24-1
j_call: TRBJ1-2
cdr3_aa: ATSDFSGDGYT

v_call: TRBV2
j_call: TRBJ1-5
cdr3_aa: ATADSYNQPQH

v_call: TRBV5-4
j_call: TRBJ1-2
cdr3_aa: ASSSITGNYGYT

v_call: TRBV6-6
j_call: TRBJ2-7
cdr3_aa: ASRGPGQGAPEQY

v_call: TRBV5-1
j_call: TRBJ1-6
cdr3_aa: ASSLDRGDSPLH

v_call: TRBV4-1
j_call: TRBJ2-5
cdr3_aa: ASSQSSGTGRETQY

v_call: TRBV29-1
j_call: TRBJ2-3
cdr3_aa: SAHVRGGGTDTQY

v_call: TRBV6-1
j_call: TRBJ1-1
cdr3_aa: ASSEAGGALNTEAF